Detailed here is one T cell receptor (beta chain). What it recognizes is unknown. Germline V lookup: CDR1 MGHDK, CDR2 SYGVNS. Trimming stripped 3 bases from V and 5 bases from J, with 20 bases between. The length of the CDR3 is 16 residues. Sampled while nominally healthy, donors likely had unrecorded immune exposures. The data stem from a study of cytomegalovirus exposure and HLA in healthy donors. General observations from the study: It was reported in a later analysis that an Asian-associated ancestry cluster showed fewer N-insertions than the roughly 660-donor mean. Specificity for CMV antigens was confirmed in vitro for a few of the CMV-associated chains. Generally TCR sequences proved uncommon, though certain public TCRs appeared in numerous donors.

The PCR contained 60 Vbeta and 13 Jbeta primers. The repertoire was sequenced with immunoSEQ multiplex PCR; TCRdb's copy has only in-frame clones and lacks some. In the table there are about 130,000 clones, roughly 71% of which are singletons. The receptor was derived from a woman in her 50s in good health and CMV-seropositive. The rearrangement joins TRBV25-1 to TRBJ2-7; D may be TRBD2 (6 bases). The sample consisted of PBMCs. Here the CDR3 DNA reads TGTGCCAGCAGTGATCCTAGGGGACTTAGCTCAAACGAGCAGTACTTC. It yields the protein CASSDPRGLSSNEQYF.